One sample yielded the 20 T cell receptor beta chains listed below, sequenced in a study of T cells in Graves' hyperthyroidism and ophthalmopathy. The TCR beta CDR3 regions underwent amplification using RNA transcripts as the source. The primer set for the first-round RT-PCR of the TCR CDR3 was HTBI. MiXCR, applied by TCRdb to the multiplex PCR reads, yields one record per CDR3 protein. The table has some 510,000 distinct CDR3 sequences, more than 45% seen once. The source material was peripheral blood or thyroid tissue (not recorded which). The receptors shown here come from a woman between 18 and 29 years old with Graves' hyperthyroidism.

Regarding this clonotype: This CDR3 fails to terminate in the conserved phenylalanine or tryptophan, so it likely reflects a read error. V gene TRBV20-1 combines with J gene TRBJ1-2, with 7 bases matching TRBD1. The CDR3 is 15 amino acids. Losses at the gene ends were 1 base for V and 4 bases for J; bases not matched to a gene: 9. Per the germline V gene, CDR1 is DFQATT and CDR2 is SNEGSKA (reference sequence). The CDR3 loop reads CSARVSGGDLYGYTL. In DNA, the CDR3 is TGCAGTGCTAGAGTCTCAGGGGGGGACCTCTATGGCTACACCTTA.

The rearrangement uses TRBV15 and TRBJ2-5; D remains unclear. CDR1 is LNHNV, CDR2 YYDKDF, per germline (reference sequence). The V and J ends lost 11 bases and 10 bases respectively, with 17 bases between them. The CDR3 is 11 residues long. The CDR3 here is CACSSRDFQYF. The CDR3 DNA reads TGTGCCTGCAGTTCAAGGGATTTCCAGTACTTC.

Points on this clonotype: Being one base from a much bigger clone, this may be a read error. The chain recombines TRBV7-9 with TRBJ1-2, with a weak D call TRBD1 (5 bases). The CDR3 totals 14 residues. The germline V gene encodes CDR1 SEHNR and CDR2 FQNEAQ (reference sequence). CDR3 sequence: CACSPGGRDYGYTF. The CDR3, as DNA: TGTGCCTGCAGCCCTGGGGGTCGGGACTATGGCTACACCTTC.

This clonotype was detected only a few times. The chain combines TRBV29-1 with TRBJ2-7, with 7 bases that match TRBD2. CDR1 is SQVTM, CDR2 ANQGSEA, per germline. CDR3 size: 14 residues. V lost 2 bases to trimming and J lost 3 bases; unmatched junction nucleotides: 7. Here the CDR3 DNA reads TGCAGCGTTGAATGGGGGGGAGGCGGCTACGAGCAGTACTTC. It is translated as CSVEWGGGGYEQYF.

Of note for this clonotype: Just one base apart from a much larger clone, this may be a read error. The chain joins TRBV7-2 to TRBJ1-3; D call uncertain. Deletions cut 4 bases from V and 6 bases from J, with 10 bases between. The CDR3 consists of 13 residues. Germline V CDR1 and CDR2: SGHTA, FQGNSA. For the CDR3, the DNA is TGTGCCAGCAGCTCCACCATCGAAAACACCATATATTTT. Translation: CASSSTIENTIYF.

The rearrangement links TRBV12-3 or TRBV12-4 to TRBJ1-2; TRBD1 matches 9 bases. V lost 5 bases to trimming and J lost 8 bases; unmatched junction nucleotides: 9. This CDR3 has 14 residues. CDR3 DNA: TGTGCCAGCAGTCCAGACAGGGGGATTGAAGGCTACACCTTC. Residues: CASSPDRGIEGYTF.

The chain combines TRBV6-2 or TRBV6-3 with TRBJ2-7; 8 nucleotides agree with TRBD1. CDR1 and CDR2 from the germline V gene are MNHEY and SVGEGT. V was pared by 2 bases and J by 6 bases, with 12 bases of the junction left unmatched. The CDR3 length is 16 residues. CDR3 nucleotides: TGTGCCAGCAGTTACAGTCCCGGGACAGGTAGTTTCGAGCAGTACTTC. Translating it yields CASSYSPGTGSFEQYF.

This clonotype has just a few counts. The chain joins TRBV5-1 to TRBJ2-7; 7 bases align to TRBD1. This CDR3 comprises 15 residues. After removal of 3 bases from V and 0 bases from J, the junction contained 6 bases not matched to a gene. CDR1 is SGHRS and CDR2 is YFSETQ in the germline V gene. CDR3 sequence (DNA): TGCGCCAGCAGCTCGGACAGGACCTCCTCCTACGAGCAGTACTTC. The encoded protein is CASSSDRTSSYEQYF.

This clonotype was detected ten times or more. CDR3 residues: CASSDGWNWGYTF. In DNA, the CDR3 is TGTGCCAGCAGTGATGGCTGGAATTGGGGCTACACCTTC. V and J are TRBV2 and TRBJ1-2; D gene uncertain. V was trimmed by 3 bases and J by 8 bases, leaving 13 bases between them. Germline loops: CDR1 SNHLY, CDR2 FYNNEI. The CDR3 consists of 13 residues.

This clonotype was seen many times. The chain recombines TRBV7-9 with TRBJ1-3, with 8 nucleotides matching TRBD1. V dropped 3 bases and J dropped 5; count of bases not matched to a gene: 9. Per the germline V gene, CDR1 is SEHNR and CDR2 is FQNEAQ (reference sequence). The CDR3 sequence is 16 residues long. In DNA, the CDR3 is TGTGCCAGCAGCTTCGCAGGGGGCGCGCAGAGAAACACCATATATTTT. Translated, it gives CASSFAGGAQRNTIYF.

The rearrangement joins TRBV20-1 to TRBJ1-5; TRBD1 matches 9 bases. Looked up from germline, CDR1 is DFQATT and CDR2 is SNEGSKA (reference sequence). V shed 5 bases, J shed 2 bases, and the junction held 7 bases outside the gene matches. CDR3 length: 15 residues. This CDR3 is CSARTGGAGNQPQHF. For the CDR3, the DNA is TGCAGTGCTCGTACAGGGGGCGCGGGCAATCAGCCCCAGCATTTT.

The rearrangement uses TRBV20-1 and TRBJ2-5; TRBD2 aligns across 7 bases. V lost 1 base, J lost 4 bases, and 0 bases stayed unmatched. Germline lookup yields CDR1 DFQATT and CDR2 SNEGSKA (reference sequence). The CDR3 has 12 residues. The CDR3 DNA follows: TGCAGTGCTAGAGCGGGAGGAGAGACCCAGTACTTC. It translates to CSARAGGETQYF.

V usage is TRBV25-1 and J usage is TRBJ1-3, with a possible D match to TRBD1 (6 bases). Germline CDR1 MGHDK, CDR2 SYGVNS. The CDR3 totals 13 residues. As DNA, the CDR3 is TGTGCTAGCTATACAGGGAATGGAAACACCATATATTTT. This sequence encodes CASYTGNGNTIYF. The full variable domain, rest sourced from reference TRBV25-1 and TRBJ1-3, is EADIYQTPRYLVIGTGKKITLECSQTMGHDKMYWYQQDPGMELHLIHYSYGVNSTEKGDLSSESTVSRIRTEHFPLTLESARPSHTSQYLCASYTGNGNTIYFGEGSWLTVV.

V gene TRBV7-8 combines with J gene TRBJ1-5, with D possibly being TRBD1 (6 bases). Trimming shortened V by 2 bases and J by 6 bases, and 14 bases separated the two germline ends. Germline loops: CDR1 SGHVS, CDR2 FQNEAQ. CDR3 length: 15 residues. CDR3: CASSLTGGAVQPQHF. As DNA, the CDR3 is TGTGCCAGCAGCTTAACGGGGGGGGCGGTTCAGCCCCAGCATTTT.

This clonotype showed up many times. The chain joins TRBV2 to TRBJ1-3; tentatively, D is TRBD1 (6 bases). Germline CDR1 and CDR2: SNHLY and FYNNEI. Between the trimmed V and J ends, which lost 5 bases and 3 bases, there was a span of 14 bases. This CDR3 comprises 15 residues. In DNA, the CDR3 is TGTGCCAGCAGTTCGCCGGGGGCTGGTGGAAACACCATATATTTT. Its protein is CASSSPGAGGNTIYF.

This rearrangement joins TRBV25-1 to TRBJ2-7; D is unresolved. CDR1 and CDR2 from the germline V gene are MGHDK and SYGVNS. The V gene lost 1 base and the J gene lost 3 bases, with 7 bases spanning the gap. The CDR3 runs 13 residues. Here the CDR3 DNA reads TGTGCCAGCAGTGAATCCAATTTCTACGAGCAGTACTTC. Translating gives CASSESNFYEQYF.

This clonotype was counted at least ten times. The chain joins TRBV24-1 to TRBJ2-6; TRBD1 matches 8 bases. Germline assignment: CDR1 KGHDR and CDR2 SFDVKD. The junction had 5 bases not matched to a gene; V was cut back by 2 bases and J by 0 bases. The CDR3 has 18 amino acids. CDR3 amino acids: CATSDSAGGNSGANVLTF. The CDR3 nucleotides read TGTGCCACCAGTGATTCCGCAGGGGGCAACTCTGGGGCCAACGTCCTGACTTTC.

The chain is built from TRBV7-9 and TRBJ1-1; D may be TRBD1 (5 bases). The length of the CDR3 is 17 residues. The germline V and J ends were trimmed by 3 bases and 5 bases, with 22 bases remaining between them. Germline V gene lookup returns CDR1 SEHNR and CDR2 FQNEAQ (reference sequence). CDR3 sequence reads: CASSFPLRGAPKTEAFF. CDR3 nucleotides: TGTGCCAGCAGCTTCCCGTTACGGGGCGCCCCGAAGACTGAAGCTTTCTTT.

The chain has TRBV7-6 and TRBJ2-7, with 10 positions matching TRBD2. This CDR3 has 15 amino acids. V dropped 6 bases and J dropped 2; count of bases not matched to a gene: 7. The germline gives CDR1 SGHVS, CDR2 FNYEAQ. CDR3 DNA: TGTGCCAGCAGAAGACTAGCGGGTCCAGCCTACGAGCAGTACTTC. This translates into CASRRLAGPAYEQYF.

This clonotype came up once. The chain recombines TRBV15 with TRBJ1-4, with TRBD1 matching over 7 bases. The CDR3 covers 15 residues. From germline, CDR1 is LNHNV and CDR2 YYDKDF (reference sequence). Losses at the gene ends were 2 bases for V and 8 bases for J; bases not matched to a gene: 8. CDR3 sequence (DNA): TGTGCCACCAGCAGACACGACAGGGAGGCCGAAAAACTGTTTTTT. Protein sequence: CATSRHDREAEKLFF.